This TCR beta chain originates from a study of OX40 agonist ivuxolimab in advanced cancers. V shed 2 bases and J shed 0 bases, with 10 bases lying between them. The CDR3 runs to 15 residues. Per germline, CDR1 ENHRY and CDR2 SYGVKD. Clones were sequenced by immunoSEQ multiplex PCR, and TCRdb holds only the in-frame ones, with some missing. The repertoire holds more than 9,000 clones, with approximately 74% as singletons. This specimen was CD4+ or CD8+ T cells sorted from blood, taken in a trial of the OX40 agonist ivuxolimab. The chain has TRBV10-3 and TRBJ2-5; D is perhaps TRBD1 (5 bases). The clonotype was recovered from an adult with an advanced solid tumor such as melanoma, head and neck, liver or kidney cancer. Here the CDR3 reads CAISEQGTHQETQYF. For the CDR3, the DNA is TGTGCCATCAGTGAGCAGGGAACGCACCAAGAGACCCAGTACTTC.